The 25 T cell receptor beta chains below all came from one sample that was sequenced in a study of blood T cell repertoires in COVID-19. Measured with immunoSEQ multiplex PCR; TCRdb has only the in-frame clones, and not every one. The repertoire holds about 240,000 clones, with 86% as singletons. Sequenced sample: peripheral blood. The receptors shown here come from a man in his sixties with acute or convalescent COVID-19.

The chain combines TRBV28 with TRBJ1-2, with a tentative D call TRBD1 (5 bases). CDR3 length: 15 amino acids. The V end lost 2 bases, the J end lost 2 bases, and 12 bases lay between the germline ends. Germline CDR1 reads MDHEN; CDR2 reads SYDVKM. CDR3 region: CASSLNRRSNYGYTF. The CDR3 DNA reads TGTGCCAGCAGTTTAAACAGGCGCTCAAACTATGGCTACACCTTC.

The chain carries TRBV6-5 and TRBJ2-5, with D perhaps TRBD1 (6 bases). The CDR3 totals 14 residues. Trimming cost V 6 bases and J 1 base, with 12 bases left between them. Per the germline V gene, CDR1 is MNHEY and CDR2 is SVGAGI. The CDR3 DNA sequence: TGTGCCAGCAGCCGAACAGGGATCCAAGAGACCCAGTACTTC. Its protein product is CASSRTGIQETQYF.

This clone was recorded only once. The chain couples TRBV27 to TRBJ2-2; the D gene is possibly TRBD2 (6 bases). The CDR3 loop spans 14 amino acids. The V gene's germline CDR1 is MNHEY and CDR2 SMNVEV (reference sequence). Trimming pared 3 bases from V and 1 base from J, leaving 6 bases between. CDR3 DNA: TGTGCCAGCAGTTTTAGCGGGAACACCGGGGAGCTGTTTTTT. It translates to CASSFSGNTGELFF.

J is TRBJ2-7 and V is TRBV6-6; weak D call: TRBD2 (6 bases). V was clipped by 3 bases and J by 1 base, with 13 bases between them. The CDR3 length is 15 residues. The V gene's germline CDR1 is MNHNY and CDR2 SVGAGI (reference sequence). The CDR3 sequence: CASSYPGTLSYEQYF. CDR3 sequence (DNA): TGTGCCAGCAGTTATCCTGGGACTCTATCCTACGAGCAGTACTTC.

The chain is built from TRBV7-2 and TRBJ2-7, with a possible D match to TRBD1 (6 bases). Per germline, CDR1 SGHTA and CDR2 FQGNSA. The germline V and J ends were trimmed by 4 bases and 5 bases, with 15 bases remaining between them. The CDR3 runs 14 residues. The CDR3 nucleotides are TGTGCCAGCAGCTCCGGGACAAACAGCGACGAGCAGTACTTC. It encodes CASSSGTNSDEQYF.

Notes on this clone: The sample contains more than one DNA sequence encoding this CDR3. This sequence joins TRBV18 and TRBJ1-2; 7 bases are shared with TRBD1. V trimming: 3 bases; J trimming: 3 bases; junction bases outside the gene matches: 1. The CDR3 contains 13 residues. Germline V gives CDR1 KGHSH, CDR2 LQKENI. CDR3 loop: CASSPQGDYGYTF. CDR3 bases: TGTGCCAGCTCACCTCAGGGGGACTATGGCTACACCTTC.

The CDR3 nucleotides are TGTGCCAGCAGTTTAGTAGCATACGAGCAGTACTTC. Translated, it gives CASSLVAYEQYF. The chain couples TRBV12-3 or TRBV12-4 to TRBJ2-7; no reliable D call. The CDR3 sequence is 12 residues long. The V end was cut by 1 base, the J end by 4 bases, with 5 bases between.

The rearrangement links TRBV18 to TRBJ1-2; TRBD1 aligns across 9 bases. CDR1 is KGHSH and CDR2 is LQKENI in the germline V gene. With 5 bases clipped from V and 7 bases from J, the junction kept 8 bases outside the gene matches. The CDR3 runs to 14 residues. The CDR3 protein is CASSSSTGGPGYTF. The CDR3 DNA reads TGTGCCAGCTCATCAAGTACAGGGGGCCCTGGCTACACCTTC. Full variable domain (missing parts from reference TRBV18 and TRBJ1-2): NAGVMQNPRHLVRRRGQEARLRCSPMKGHSHVYWYRQLPEEGLKFMVYLQKENIIDESGMPKERFSAEFPKEGPSILRIQQVVRGDSAAYFCASSSSTGGPGYTFGSGTRLTVV.

The chain couples TRBV28 to TRBJ1-5; TRBD1 aligns across 8 bases. The CDR3 totals 17 residues. The V gene's germline CDR1 is MDHEN and CDR2 SYDVKM. J was trimmed by 0 bases and V by 0 bases; bases with no gene match: 4. The CDR3: CASSLWDRAVSNQPQHF. In nucleotides, the CDR3 is TGTGCCAGCAGTTTATGGGACAGGGCCGTTAGCAATCAGCCCCAGCATTTT.

This chain uses TRBV9 with TRBJ1-2; possibly TRBD1 for D (5 bases). V lost 3 bases, J lost 5 bases, and 14 bases lay in between. The CDR3 is 14 amino acids. Germline lookup yields CDR1 SGDLS and CDR2 YYNGEE. CDR3 sequence (DNA): TGTGCCAGCAGCGGCGACAGCTCGTATTATGGCTACACCTTC. Amino acids: CASSGDSSYYGYTF.

The rearrangement joins TRBV30 to TRBJ2-7; TRBD1 might be the D (6 bases). The CDR3 covers 15 residues. Germline CDR1 reads GTSNPN; CDR2 reads SVGIG (reference sequence). Trimming took 0 bases from V and 3 from J, leaving 15 bases between them. The CDR3 sequence: CAWSVQGLSFYEQYF. DNA for the CDR3: TGTGCCTGGAGTGTACAGGGTTTGAGCTTCTACGAGCAGTACTTC.

J is TRBJ2-7 and V is TRBV28; a possible D gene is TRBD1 (6 bases). Trimming took 4 bases from V and 2 from J, leaving 12 bases between them. CDR1 and CDR2 from the germline V gene are MDHEN and SYDVKM. The CDR3 extends over 14 amino acids. CDR3 residues: CASSSNRVPYEQYF. DNA for the CDR3: TGTGCCAGCAGTTCGAACAGGGTTCCCTACGAGCAGTACTTC.

J is TRBJ2-1 and V is TRBV6-5; 9 bases agree with TRBD2. The CDR3 covers 15 residues. The V and J ends lost 2 bases and 8 bases, in that order; junction bases with no gene match: 7. Per the germline V gene, CDR1 is MNHEY and CDR2 is SVGAGI. CDR3 coding DNA: TGTGCCAGCAGTTACGGTAATAGCGGGAGCGATGAGCAGTTCTTC. Residues: CASSYGNSGSDEQFF.

The gene calls are TRBV5-5 and TRBJ2-7; 9 bases agree with TRBD2. From germline, CDR1 is SGHKS and CDR2 YYEKEE (reference sequence). The trim removed 3 bases at V and 2 bases at J, leaving 3 bases unmatched. The CDR3 is 14 residues long. CDR3 amino acids: CASSSTSGPYEQYF. CDR3 nucleotides: TGTGCCAGCAGCTCGACTAGCGGTCCCTACGAGCAGTACTTC.

This chain links TRBV28 with TRBJ2-7; D is possibly TRBD1 (6 bases). The ends were cut back, 7 bases at V and 2 bases at J, with 9 bases in the middle. The CDR3 loop spans 12 amino acids. CDR1 and CDR2 from the germline V gene are MDHEN and SYDVKM. The CDR3 region has the DNA TGTGCCAGCACCACAGGGCCCTACGAGCAGTACTTC. Amino acids: CASTTGPYEQYF.

The chain couples TRBV6-5 to TRBJ2-5; the D gene is possibly TRBD2 (6 bases). Germline loops: CDR1 MNHEY, CDR2 SVGAGI. V was pared by 7 bases and J by 6 bases, with 15 bases between. This CDR3 has 13 residues. This CDR3 reads CASIGRGRQTQYF. In DNA, the CDR3 is TGTGCCAGCATCGGGCGGGGTAGGCAGACCCAGTACTTC.

The chain is built from TRBV7-8 and TRBJ2-7; 7 bases match TRBD2. Germline CDR1 SGHVS, CDR2 FQNEAQ. V was pared by 5 bases and J by 4 bases, with 26 bases of the junction left unmatched. The CDR3 totals 20 residues. The CDR3 loop reads CASSQNWVGVTNQRGYEQYF. The CDR3, as DNA: TGTGCCAGCAGCCAAAACTGGGTGGGAGTAACGAACCAGCGGGGTTACGAGCAGTACTTC.

The genes are TRBV28 and TRBJ2-7, with 7 bases that match TRBD2. Looked up from germline, CDR1 is MDHEN and CDR2 is SYDVKM. Losses at the gene ends were 5 bases for V and 0 bases for J; bases not matched to a gene: 16. The CDR3 spans 18 residues. The chain's CDR3 is CASSRRTGTTGVSYEQYF. The CDR3 coding sequence is TGTGCCAGCAGTCGCCGCACCGGGACTACCGGTGTCTCCTACGAGCAGTACTTC.

CDR3 in DNA: TGTGCCAGCAGTTACGCAGACTCTGGAAACACCATATATTTT. It codes for CASSYADSGNTIYF. V and J are TRBV6-6 and TRBJ1-3; D gene uncertain. The germline gives CDR1 MNHNY, CDR2 SVGAGI (reference sequence). The V gene lost 2 bases and the J gene lost 0 bases, with 5 bases spanning the gap. The CDR3 covers 14 residues.

The chain's CDR3 is CASSLGRGQTEAFF. The CDR3 region has the DNA TGCGCCAGCAGCTTGGGCAGGGGACAAACTGAAGCTTTCTTT. The rearrangement uses TRBV5-1 and TRBJ1-1, with D possibly being TRBD1 (6 bases). This CDR3 is built from 14 residues. Trimming removed 0 bases from V and 5 bases from J, with 11 bases in between. The germline V gene encodes CDR1 SGHRS and CDR2 YFSETQ.

The chain is built from TRBV27 and TRBJ1-2, with TRBD1 matching 10 bases. There are 13 residues in the CDR3. Germline loops: CDR1 MNHEY, CDR2 SMNVEV (reference sequence). V dropped 6 bases and J dropped 11; count of bases not matched to a gene: 9. Written as DNA, the CDR3 is TGTGCCAGCAGCATGACAGGGGGCATTGTGTACACCTTC. Amino acids: CASSMTGGIVYTF.

The rearrangement uses TRBV6-2 or TRBV6-3 and TRBJ1-5, with D uncertain. The V end was cut by 1 base, the J end by 3 bases, with 10 bases between. The CDR3 extends over 15 amino acids. Germline V CDR1 and CDR2: MNHEY, SVGEGT. The CDR3, as DNA: TGTGCCAGCAGTTACTGGAACGGAGACAATCAGCCCCAGCATTTT. It encodes CASSYWNGDNQPQHF.

The rearrangement links TRBV6-1 to TRBJ1-4; tentative D call: TRBD1 (5 bases). The CDR3 covers 14 residues. The germline V gene encodes CDR1 MNHNS and CDR2 SASEGT. Trimming left V 2 bases short and J 5 bases short, with 9 bases between. In nucleotides, the CDR3 is TGTGCCAGCAGTGAATCGTCAGGGAATGAAAAACTGTTTTTT. Protein sequence: CASSESSGNEKLFF.

The chain links TRBV7-9 to TRBJ2-7; D is perhaps TRBD2 (6 bases). There are 15 residues in the CDR3. Trimming left V 5 bases short and J 4 bases short, with 18 bases between. Germline V gene lookup returns CDR1 SEHNR and CDR2 FQNEAQ (reference sequence). CDR3: CASSPPGLVIYEQYF. The DNA of the CDR3 is TGTGCCAGCAGCCCGCCGGGACTTGTTATTTACGAGCAGTACTTC.

The chain employs TRBV28 and TRBJ2-7, with TRBD1 identical over 7 bases. The trim removed 5 bases at V and 13 bases at J, leaving 11 bases unmatched. This CDR3 spans 12 amino acids. Germline V gene lookup returns CDR1 MDHEN and CDR2 SYDVKM. The CDR3 bases are TGTGCCAGCAGTCCGCCGACAGGGCCCTTTTACTTC. It translates to CASSPPTGPFYF.